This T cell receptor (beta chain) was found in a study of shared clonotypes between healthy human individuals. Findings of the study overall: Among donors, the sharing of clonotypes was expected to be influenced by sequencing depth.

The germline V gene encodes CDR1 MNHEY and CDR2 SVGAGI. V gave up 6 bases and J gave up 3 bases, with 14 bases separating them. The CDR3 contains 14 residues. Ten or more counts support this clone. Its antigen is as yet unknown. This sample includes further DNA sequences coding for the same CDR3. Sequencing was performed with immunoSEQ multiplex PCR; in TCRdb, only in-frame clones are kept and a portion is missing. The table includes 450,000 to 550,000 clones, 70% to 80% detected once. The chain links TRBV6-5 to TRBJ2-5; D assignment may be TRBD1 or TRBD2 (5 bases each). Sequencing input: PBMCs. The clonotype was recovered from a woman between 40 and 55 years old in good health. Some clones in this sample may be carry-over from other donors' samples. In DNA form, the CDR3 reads TGTGCCAGCAGCCCAAGTGAGGGGAAAGAGACCCAGTACTTC. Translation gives CASSPSEGKETQYF.